This is a list of T cell receptor beta chains from one sample in a study of blood T cell repertoires in COVID-19. Sequenced by immunoSEQ multiplex PCR; TCRdb stores in-frame clones only, minus some. The sample consists of roughly 320,000 clones, roughly 90% of them appearing once. The specimen sequenced was PBMCs or T cells enriched from blood (not recorded which). The receptor source for this set is a woman in her 30s who had been exposed to COVID-19. The CDR3 runs from the conserved cysteine through the conserved F or W. D genes are given only for firm matches. The size of a clone is reported for some rows only, either as once, few or many, or as a class for expanded clones.

V	D	J	size	DNA	CDR3
TRBV30	.	TRBJ1-2	.	TGTGCCTGCGTAAAGGGGAAAGGCTACACCTTC	CACVKGKGYTF
TRBV19	.	TRBJ1-2	.	TGTGCCAGTAGTGCCGGGGCTTCAGCGGGCTATGGCTACACCTTC	CASSAGASAGYGYTF
TRBV27	TRBD2	TRBJ2-1	.	TGTGCCAGCAGTTTATCCCTCGCGGGGCTAGCGGAATACAATGAGCAGTTCTTC	CASSLSLAGLAEYNEQFF
TRBV5-1	TRBD1	TRBJ1-2	once	TGCGCCAGCAGCCGTTATCGGGACAGGGGGGATGGCTACACCTTC	CASSRYRDRGDGYTF
TRBV6-5	TRBD2	TRBJ2-7	.	TGTGCCAGCAGCGTGGGGACTAGCGAAGTCGAGCAGTACTTC	CASSVGTSEVEQYF
TRBV6-6	TRBD1	TRBJ1-5	once	TGTGCCAGCAGTCGAAAGGGACAGGGCCACAATCAGCCCCAGCATTTT	CASSRKGQGHNQPQHF
TRBV2	.	TRBJ1-1	.	TGTGCCAGCAGTGAGTCAACAGCGAACACTGAAGCTTTCTTT	CASSESTANTEAFF
TRBV28	.	TRBJ1-2	.	TGTGCCAGCAGTTCAACAGGGCGAACGTCTGGCTACACCTTC	CASSSTGRTSGYTF
TRBV7-9	TRBD1	TRBJ1-5	.	TGTGCCAGCAGCTTAGTGGGACAGAGTGATCAGCCCCAGCATTTT	CASSLVGQSDQPQHF
TRBV9	TRBD2	TRBJ2-3	.	TGTGCCAGCAGCGTAGGACTAAGCGGGGGGCCCACAGATACGCAGTATTTT	CASSVGLSGGPTDTQYF
TRBV9	TRBD2	TRBJ2-7	.	TGTGCCAGCAGCCCCGGGACTAGCGGGGGGTGGGAGCAGTACTTC	CASSPGTSGGWEQYF
TRBV19	TRBD1	TRBJ1-3	.	TGTGCCAGTAGTCCCTGGGACAGGACGGCCGGAAACACCATATATTTT	CASSPWDRTAGNTIYF
TRBV7-3	TRBD1	TRBJ1-1	.	TGTGCCAGCAGCTCGACAGGGTGGACTGAAGCTTTCTTT	CASSSTGWTEAFF
TRBV19	TRBD2	TRBJ2-1	once	TGTGCCAGTAGTATAAAGGGAATTTTAGGACTAGCCCGCAATGAGCAGTTCTTC	CASSIKGILGLARNEQFF
TRBV12-5	.	TRBJ2-1	.	TGTGCTAGTGGTCCCCGACTCCTTGGCGATGAGCAGTTCTTC	CASGPRLLGDEQFF
TRBV30	TRBD1	TRBJ1-1	.	TGTGCCTGGACCGGGACAGGGGAGACTGAAGCTTTCTTT	CAWTGTGETEAFF
TRBV7-9	TRBD2	TRBJ2-3	.	TGTGCCAGCAGGATTCTGACTAGCGGAAGCACAGATACGCAGTATTTT	CASRILTSGSTDTQYF
TRBV5-1	TRBD1	TRBJ1-6	.	TGCGCCAGCAGCTTGTCGGGAGGGACAGATTATTCACCCCTCCACTTT	CASSLSGGTDYSPLHF
TRBV11-2	TRBD2	TRBJ2-3	.	TGTGCCAGCAGCTTAATAGCGGGGGGGCGGACAGATACGCAGTATTTT	CASSLIAGGRTDTQYF
TRBV7-2	TRBD2	TRBJ2-1	.	TGTGCCAGCAGCTTTACTAGCGGGGGGTTCGATGAGCAGTTCTTC	CASSFTSGGFDEQFF
TRBV5-4	TRBD1	TRBJ1-6	.	TGTGCCAGCAGCTTGACAGGGGATAATTCACCCCTCCACTTT	CASSLTGDNSPLHF
TRBV2	.	TRBJ1-2	once	TGTGCCAGCGGGCCAGCTAACTATGGCTACACCTTC	CASGPANYGYTF
TRBV7-9	TRBD1	TRBJ2-2	.	TGTGCCAGCAGCTTAACCCGGACAGGGACGGGCACCGGGGAGCTGTTTTTT	CASSLTRTGTGTGELFF
TRBV13	.	TRBJ1-2	.	TGTGCCAGCAGCTTAGGCCGGGGATGGGCTAACTATGGCTACACCTTC	CASSLGRGWANYGYTF
TRBV19	TRBD1	TRBJ1-5	.	TGTGCCAGTAGTATGGACAGGGAAGGGATAGATCAGCCCCAGCATTTT	CASSMDREGIDQPQHF
TRBV19	.	TRBJ1-5	.	TGTGCCAGTAGTACGGTTAGCAATCAGCCCCAGCATTTT	CASSTVSNQPQHF
TRBV6-1	.	TRBJ1-1	.	TGTGCCAGCAGTGAAGTCTGGCCAAACACTGAAGCTTTCTTT	CASSEVWPNTEAFF
TRBV4-1	.	TRBJ1-2	.	TGCGCCAGCAGCCAAGAGCCACAGGGCAATGTGCGCTACACCTTC	CASSQEPQGNVRYTF
TRBV7-3	TRBD1	TRBJ2-2	.	TGTGCCAGCAGCTTATTGAGACAGGGACGTCCCGGGGAGCTGTTTTTT	CASSLLRQGRPGELFF
TRBV3-1/TRBV3-2	TRBD2	TRBJ2-7	.	TGTGCCAGCAGCCAAGTAGTCGAGCGGGGGCCCTCCTACGAGCAGTACTTC	CASSQVVERGPSYEQYF
TRBV5-1	.	TRBJ1-4	few	TGCGCCAGCAGCCCTGGAGGTAATGAAAAACTGTTTTTT	CASSPGGNEKLFF
TRBV2	TRBD2	TRBJ2-1	many	TGTGCCAGCAGTGTGCCTGTCGGGACTAGGAGGTATGAGCAGTTCTTC	CASSVPVGTRRYEQFF
TRBV5-1	TRBD2	TRBJ2-3	.	TGCGCCAGCAGCTTGGCCGGCGGGGGAGTCTCTAGCACAGATACGCAGTATTTT	CASSLAGGGVSSTDTQYF
TRBV28	.	TRBJ1-2	.	TGTGCCAGCAGTTCCCTTGGTCAACAGGGCCTAGGTGGCTACACCTTC	CASSSLGQQGLGGYTF
TRBV6-5	TRBD1	TRBJ2-2	.	TGTGCCAGCAGTTACCCGGACAGGGGGGTAACCGGGGAGCTGTTTTTT	CASSYPDRGVTGELFF
TRBV7-8	.	TRBJ1-1	.	TGTGCCAGCAGCCAGGGGCTTGAAGCTTTCTTT	CASSQGLEAFF
TRBV7-9	TRBD1	TRBJ1-1	.	TGTGCCAGCAGCTTGACCGGGACAGCGGCTGAAGCTTTCTTT	CASSLTGTAAEAFF
TRBV13	TRBD1	TRBJ1-3	.	TGTGCCAGCAGCTTGCGACAGGGGGACCCTGGAAACACCATATATTTT	CASSLRQGDPGNTIYF
TRBV7-2	TRBD1	TRBJ1-5	.	TGTGCCAGCAACCCCGGGACAGGGGGAGATCAGCCCCAGCATTTT	CASNPGTGGDQPQHF
TRBV4-3	.	TRBJ2-5	.	TGCGCCAGCAGCCAAGAGCGGGGTTGGGAGACCCAGTACTTC	CASSQERGWETQYF
TRBV7-9	.	TRBJ1-3	.	TGTGCCCCCGAGCCAGGGTCGGGAAACACCATATATTTT	CAPEPGSGNTIYF
TRBV5-1	TRBD2	TRBJ2-5	.	TGCGCCAGCAGCTTCATAGCGGGAGCTCAAGAGACCCAGTACTTC	CASSFIAGAQETQYF
TRBV19	.	TRBJ1-1	.	TGTGCCAGTAAAGACTTCGAGAACACTGAAGCTTTCTTT	CASKDFENTEAFF
TRBV11-2	TRBD1	TRBJ1-3	.	TGTGCCAGCAGCTCCTTGGGCAGGGGGAAGGGAAACACCATATATTTT	CASSSLGRGKGNTIYF